A few counts support the clone carrying this T cell receptor (beta chain). Its antigen is undetermined. Drawing of peripheral blood yielded 8.5 to 10 milliliters from each donor. Every sample gave at least 5.5 micrograms of total RNA when it was extracted. This sample was taken from a study of blood T cells in healthy people across ages. This CDR3 has 14 residues. Trimming cost V 4 bases and J 6 bases, with 17 bases left between them. Germline CDR1 reads SGHRS; CDR2 reads YFSETQ. Primed by a sample-barcoded 5' primer and a J-beta primer mix, a second PCR proceeded for roughly 7 to 12 cycles. From the 5' RACE reads, TCRdb called clonotypes with MiXCR, one entry per CDR3 protein. The table has hundreds of thousands of distinct CDR3 sequences, 45% to 50% seen once. Broader study findings: Donors of long life had a larger count of naive CD4+ cells and greater diversity than aged donors. Observed TCR beta diversity per million T cells went down as age went up. This fall followed a roughly linear course with age.

The source is an older woman in good health. The chain carries TRBV5-1 and TRBJ2-7; the D gene is possibly TRBD2 (6 bases). Material for sequencing was blood. In nucleotides, the CDR3 is TGCGCCAGCAGCGGGGGGACTCGTCCCTTCGAGCAGTACTTC. This codes for CASSGGTRPFEQYF.